Below, one T cell receptor (beta chain) is given with its context. The antigen remains undetermined. This specimen belongs to a study of cytomegalovirus exposure and HLA in healthy donors. Study information: Later analysis reported that the 110 or so validation repertoires shared the platform of the approximately 670 first-cohort repertoires.

The study, taken as a whole, reports: The finding came from a later analysis; first-cohort TCR clusters tended to co-occur in the roughly 110 validation repertoires.

Generated by immunoSEQ multiplex PCR, the TCRdb table keeps only in-frame clones and is missing some. Among 95,000 to 150,000 clones listed, 89% were seen once. This TCR was recovered from a young woman in good health and CMV-seronegative. Input material: PBMCs.

CDR3 region: CASSTRQGNNEQFF. Here the CDR3 DNA reads TGTGCCAGCAGCACCAGACAGGGCAACAATGAGCAGTTCTTC. The V gene is TRBV11-2, the J gene TRBJ2-1, with 7 bases fitting TRBD1. CDR3 length: 14 residues. CDR1 is SGHAT and CDR2 is FQNNGV in the germline V gene. J gave up 5 bases and V 5 bases, and 6 bases lay outside the gene matches.